This T cell receptor beta chain was recovered during a study of identical twins. Template switching supplied a universal primer site; unique molecular identifiers were carried on the cDNA. MiXCR, run by TCRdb on the 5' RACE reads, gives a single entry per CDR3 protein. The profile covers some 1,700,000 distinct CDR3 sequences, with about 32% appearing a single time and over 0.25% taken by the ten largest. Germline lookup yields CDR1 SGHNT and CDR2 YYREEE (reference sequence). The length of the CDR3 is 16 residues. V was trimmed by 3 bases and J by 2 bases, leaving 14 bases between them. The chain uses TRBV5-4 and TRBJ1-4; D is ambiguous. The sequence was obtained from a newborn girl in good health. Sequenced: cord blood. CDR3 region: CASSSGGWATNEKLFF. The DNA of the CDR3 is TGTGCCAGCAGCTCCGGAGGATGGGCGACTAATGAAAAACTGTTTTTT.